This T cell receptor (beta chain) originates from a study of PD-L1 blockade in urothelial cancer. The overall study: Patients went on atezolizumab in about 2014, receiving 1,200 mg intravenously every 3 weeks. Male sex and bladder-origin urothelial cancer were recorded for about 85% of the roughly 30 patients.

Here immunoSEQ multiplex PCR was the method, and the copy in TCRdb shows in-frame clones only, minus some. This table has about 90,000 clones, over 80% appearing once. Time point meaning: peripheral blood 6 weeks after treatment start. This receptor was taken from a man aged 65-85 years with urothelial cancer. Here the sequenced sample was PBMCs, taken around atezolizumab (anti-PD-L1) treatment.

The CDR3 DNA reads as TGTGCCAGCAGCCTCCCCCGACAGGGGAACCAAGAGACCCAGTACTTC. This codes for CASSLPRQGNQETQYF. This chain uses TRBV5-4 with TRBJ2-5; 8 bases fit TRBD1. The CDR3 length is 16 residues. The germline V gene encodes CDR1 SGHNT and CDR2 YYREEE (reference sequence). J gave up 0 bases and V 4 bases, and 8 bases lay outside the gene matches.